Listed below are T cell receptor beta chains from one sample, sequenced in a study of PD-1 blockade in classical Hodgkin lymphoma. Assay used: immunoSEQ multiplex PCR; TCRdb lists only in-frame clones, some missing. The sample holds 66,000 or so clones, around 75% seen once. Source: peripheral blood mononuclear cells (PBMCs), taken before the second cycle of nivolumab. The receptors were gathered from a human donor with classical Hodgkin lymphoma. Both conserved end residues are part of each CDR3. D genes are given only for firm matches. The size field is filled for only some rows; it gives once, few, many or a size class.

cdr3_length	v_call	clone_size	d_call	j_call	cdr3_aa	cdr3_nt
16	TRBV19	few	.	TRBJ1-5	CASSIGRSNVNQPQHF	TGTGCCAGTAGTATCGGCAGGAGCAATGTCAATCAGCCCCAGCATTTT
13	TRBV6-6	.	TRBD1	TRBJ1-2	CATRRTGGGGYTF	TGTGCCACGAGACGGACAGGGGGAGGAGGCTACACCTTC
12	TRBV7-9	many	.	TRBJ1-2	CASSLENYGYTF	TGTGCCAGCAGCTTAGAAAACTATGGCTACACCTTC
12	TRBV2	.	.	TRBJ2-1	CASKLSYNEQFF	TGTGCCAGCAAGTTGTCCTACAATGAGCAGTTCTTC
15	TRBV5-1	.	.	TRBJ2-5	CASSLGPQVAETQYF	TGCGCCAGCAGCTTGGGGCCCCAGGTGGCAGAGACCCAGTACTTC
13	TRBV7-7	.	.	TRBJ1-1	CASSFGMNTEAFF	TGTGCTAGCAGCTTCGGGATGAACACTGAAGCTTTCTTT
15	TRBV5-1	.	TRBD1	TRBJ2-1	CASSLAGGGGNEQFF	TGCGCCAGCAGCTTGGCAGGGGGCGGTGGGAATGAGCAGTTCTTC
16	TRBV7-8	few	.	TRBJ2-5	CASSPTSSPGRETQYF	TGTGCCAGCAGCCCTACTTCAAGTCCGGGTCGAGAGACCCAGTACTTC
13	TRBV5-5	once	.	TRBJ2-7	CASSLGSLYEQYF	TGTGCCAGCAGCTTGGGCAGCCTCTACGAGCAGTACTTC
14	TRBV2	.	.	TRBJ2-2	CASSPPGERGELFF	TGTGCCAGCAGCCCCCCCGGGGAGAGGGGGGAGCTGTTTTTT
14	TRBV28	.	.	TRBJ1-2	CASRKGPANYGYTF	TGTGCCAGCCGCAAGGGTCCGGCTAACTATGGCTACACCTTC
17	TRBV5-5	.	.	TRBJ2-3	CASSRGVGTMGTDTQYF	TGTGCCAGCAGCCGGGGCGTCGGGACGATGGGCACAGATACGCAGTATTTT
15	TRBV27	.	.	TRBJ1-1	CASRMRGDVNTEAFF	TGTGCCAGCAGGATGAGAGGGGACGTGAACACTGAAGCTTTCTTT
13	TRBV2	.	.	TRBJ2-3	CASSPYSTDTQYF	TGTGCCAGCAGCCCCTACTCAACAGATACGCAGTATTTT
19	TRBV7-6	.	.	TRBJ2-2	CASSPGLSTSATPAGELFF	TGTGCCAGCAGCCCCGGGTTAAGTACATCTGCGACCCCGGCCGGGGAGCTGTTTTTT
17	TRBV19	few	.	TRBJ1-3	CASSPHPREYSGNTIYF	TGTGCCAGTAGTCCTCACCCCAGGGAATACTCCGGAAACACCATATATTTT
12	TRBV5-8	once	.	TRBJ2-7	CASSPRFDEQYF	TGTGCCAGCAGCCCCCGGTTCGACGAGCAGTACTTC